These T cell receptor beta chains were read from a single sample in a study of T-cell memory formation after mild COVID-19. TCRdb re-analysed the 5' RACE reads in MiXCR, keeping a single row per CDR3 protein. The sample has around 320,000 distinct CDR3 sequences, around 27% seen once. Sequencing used PBMCs or a T cell subset sorted from them (not recorded which). The receptor set was obtained from an adult woman who had mild COVID-19 (a few samples of this study predate the infection). Cell type and time point are not known. The CDR3 runs from the conserved cysteine through the conserved F or W. A D gene is named only where the DNA matches it firmly. The listing skips clone size in some rows; elsewhere it reads once, few, many or a size class.

D gene	V gene	J gene	clone size	CDR3 length	CDR3 protein	CDR3 DNA
.	TRBV25-1	TRBJ1-2	.	14	CASSEFGRADGYTF	TGTGCCAGCAGTGAATTCGGCAGGGCCGACGGCTACACCTTC
TRBD2	TRBV7-6	TRBJ2-5	few	16	CASSLEASGGVETQYF	TGTGCCAGCAGCTTAGAGGCTAGCGGGGGGGTAGAGACCCAGTACTTC
TRBD1	TRBV7-9	TRBJ2-7	.	15	CASSERQGVEVEQYF	TGTGCCAGCAGCGAGAGACAGGGAGTGGAAGTCGAGCAGTACTTC
.	TRBV12-3/TRBV12-4	TRBJ2-1	few	12	CASSRDLDEQFF	TGTGCCAGCAGCCGGGACTTGGATGAGCAGTTCTTC
.	TRBV21-1	TRBJ2-5	once	17	CASSASGGHRLQETQYF	TGTGCCAGCAGCGCTAGCGGGGGGCACCGACTTCAAGAGACCCAGTACTTC
TRBD2	TRBV5-1	TRBJ2-1	.	15	CASSWSGRVYNEQFF	TGCGCCAGCAGCTGGAGCGGGAGGGTCTACAATGAGCAGTTCTTC
TRBD2	TRBV5-1	TRBJ2-1	few	18	CASSFTQTDSGTFNEQFF	TGCGCCAGCAGCTTTACCCAAACCGATAGCGGGACCTTCAATGAGCAGTTCTTC
.	TRBV4-1	TRBJ1-1	few	15	CASSQVGRENTEAFF	TGCGCCAGCAGCCAAGTTGGGCGGGAGAACACTGAAGCTTTCTTT
TRBD2	TRBV27	TRBJ2-1	few	16	CASSHSGTSGINEQFF	TGTGCCAGCAGCCACTCCGGGACTAGCGGGATCAATGAGCAGTTCTTC
.	TRBV15	TRBJ2-7	.	16	CATSRVRGYVTYEQYF	TGTGCCACCAGCAGAGTCCGTGGGTACGTTACCTACGAGCAGTACTTC
TRBD1	TRBV6-1	TRBJ1-6	few	14	CASRPDRDNSPLHF	TGTGCCAGCAGGCCGGACAGGGATAATTCACCCCTCCACTTT
TRBD1	TRBV10-3	TRBJ1-1	.	16	CAISGHQGARDTEAFF	TGTGCCATCAGTGGGCATCAGGGGGCTAGGGACACTGAAGCTTTCTTT
.	TRBV2	TRBJ2-1	.	15	CASRFSEPGRNEQFF	TGTGCCAGCCGATTCTCGGAACCCGGCCGAAATGAGCAGTTCTTC
.	TRBV2	TRBJ2-7	.	16	CASSEATGTNNYEQYF	TGTGCCAGCAGTGAAGCCACCGGGACAAATAACTACGAGCAGTACTTC
.	TRBV20-1	TRBJ2-7	.	15	CSARVPIGRAHEQYF	TGCAGTGCTAGAGTGCCAATCGGCAGGGCCCACGAGCAGTACTTC
TRBD1	TRBV20-1	TRBJ1-2	few	15	CSARNRTGGWYGYTF	TGCAGTGCTAGAAATAGGACAGGGGGCTGGTATGGCTACACCTTC
.	TRBV12-3/TRBV12-4	TRBJ1-6	.	13	CASRKTENSPLHF	TGTGCCAGCAGGAAAACAGAGAATTCACCCCTCCACTTT
.	TRBV7-8	TRBJ1-2	.	15	CASSQKGGQDYGYTF	TGTGCCAGCAGCCAGAAGGGGGGCCAGGATTATGGCTACACCTTC
.	TRBV29-1	TRBJ2-7	few	15	CSVESNRDAFYEQYF	TGCAGCGTTGAGTCGAACCGGGATGCCTTCTACGAGCAGTACTTC
.	TRBV5-1	TRBJ2-3	few	16	CASRPAGGSSTDTQYF	TGCGCCAGCAGGCCCGCAGGAGGGAGTAGCACAGATACGCAGTATTTT
.	TRBV6-5	TRBJ2-7	few	13	CASSYSAENEQYF	TGTGCCAGCAGTTACTCGGCGGAAAACGAGCAGTACTTC
.	TRBV5-1	TRBJ2-3	few	18	CASSLERSGTPETDTQYF	TGCGCCAGCAGCTTGGAGCGTTCCGGGACGCCCGAAACAGATACGCAGTATTTT
.	TRBV7-9	TRBJ2-7	few	13	CASTPSTGVEQYF	TGTGCCAGCACCCCCTCAACGGGCGTCGAGCAGTACTTC
.	TRBV27	TRBJ1-2	.	14	CASSYRGENYGYTF	TGTGCCAGCAGTTACCGGGGGGAGAACTATGGCTACACCTTC
TRBD2	TRBV5-5	TRBJ2-2	few	16	CASSLAWLAGAGELFF	TGTGCCAGCAGCTTGGCTTGGCTAGCGGGAGCCGGGGAGCTGTTTTTT
.	TRBV5-1	TRBJ1-1	.	14	CASSLGNMNTEAFF	TGCGCCAGCAGCTTAGGGAACATGAACACTGAAGCTTTCTTT
TRBD1	TRBV28	TRBJ1-1	.	17	CASSSLRQGVPRTEAFF	TGTGCCAGCAGTTCCCTCCGGCAGGGGGTTCCCCGCACTGAAGCTTTCTTT
TRBD1	TRBV5-1	TRBJ2-2	few	15	CASSSGQGDTGELFF	TGCGCCAGCAGCTCAGGACAGGGGGACACCGGGGAGCTGTTTTTT
.	TRBV19	TRBJ2-7	.	14	CASSISGQPYEQYF	TGTGCCAGTAGTATCTCCGGACAGCCCTACGAGCAGTACTTC
.	TRBV25-1	TRBJ1-2	.	12	CASSVGSYGYTF	TGTGCCAGCAGTGTGGGGAGCTATGGCTACACCTTC
TRBD2	TRBV7-2	TRBJ2-2	.	17	CASSLKGPGGGAGELFF	TGTGCCAGCAGCTTAAAGGGACCCGGGGGAGGGGCCGGGGAGCTGTTTTTT